This is a list of T cell receptor beta chains from one sample in a study of blood T cell repertoires in COVID-19. Produced via immunoSEQ multiplex PCR; TCRdb's table is partial and in-frame only. The sample shows roughly 85,000 clones, 75% to 90% of them seen only once. Material for sequencing was peripheral blood. These receptors were collected from a man over 45 with active or convalescent COVID-19. CDR3s include the opening cysteine and the closing phenylalanine or tryptophan. The D gene is left open where the match is weak. Only some rows state a clone size, as once, few, many or a class for expanded clones.

TRBD1	.	TRBV18	TRBJ2-2	TGTGCCAGCTCACTCCGACAGGGGGACACCGGGGAGCTGTTTTTT	CASSLRQGDTGELFF
TRBD1	.	TRBV7-8	TRBJ1-1	TGTGCCAGCAGCGGACCAGGGGGCGCGACCACTGAAGCTTTCTTT	CASSGPGGATTEAFF
TRBD1	.	TRBV15	TRBJ1-5	TGTGCCACCAGCAGAGGCCGGGACAGGGCAAATCAGCCCCAGCATTTT	CATSRGRDRANQPQHF
TRBD2	.	TRBV4-1	TRBJ2-7	TGCGCCAGCAGCCCGCGTCTAGCGGGAGGGCCCTTGGAGCAGTACTTC	CASSPRLAGGPLEQYF
TRBD1	.	TRBV29-1	TRBJ1-1	TGCAGCGCCGGACAGGGGGTTCTTGAAGCTTTCTTT	CSAGQGVLEAFF
.	.	TRBV5-4	TRBJ1-5	TGTGCCAGCAGCTTGAGTGGGGCATCGGGCAATCAGCCCCAGCATTTT	CASSLSGASGNQPQHF
TRBD2	once	TRBV5-1	TRBJ2-3	TGCGCCAGCAGCACGACGACTAGCGTCACAGATACGCAGTATTTT	CASSTTTSVTDTQYF
TRBD1	.	TRBV10-3	TRBJ1-1	TGTGCCATCAGCTTCGACAGGGGGGGTATGAACACTGAAGCTTTCTTT	CAISFDRGGMNTEAFF
TRBD2	.	TRBV28	TRBJ2-1	TGTGCCAGCACTACCGCGGGAGGGTCATACAATGAGCAGTTCTTC	CASTTAGGSYNEQFF
TRBD2	.	TRBV27	TRBJ2-2	TGTGCCAGCAGCCAAAGGACTAGCGGGGGGGCCGGGGAGCTGTTTTTT	CASSQRTSGGAGELFF
TRBD1	.	TRBV3-1/TRBV3-2	TRBJ2-7	TGTGCCAGCAGCCAAGATCGGACAGGGGGATCCTACGAGCAGTACTTC	CASSQDRTGGSYEQYF
.	few	TRBV2	TRBJ2-7	TGTGCCAGCAAAGGTGCGGGATCCTACGAGCAGTACTTC	CASKGAGSYEQYF
.	.	TRBV21-1	TRBJ2-7	TGTGCCAGCAGCAAAGTACTTGAGACATCCCTTTACGAGCAGTACTTC	CASSKVLETSLYEQYF
TRBD1	few	TRBV27	TRBJ2-2	TGTGCCAGCAGTCAACAGGGGACGGCGAACACCGGGGAGCTGTTTTTT	CASSQQGTANTGELFF
TRBD2	.	TRBV28	TRBJ2-7	TGTGCCAGCAGGACCCGGCGGGGGGCTACCTACGAGCAGTACTTC	CASRTRRGATYEQYF
TRBD1	.	TRBV27	TRBJ1-1	TGTGCCAGCAGTGGGACAGGGACTCTCCTGAACACTGAAGCTTTCTTT	CASSGTGTLLNTEAFF
TRBD2	.	TRBV5-4	TRBJ2-5	TGTGCCAGCAGCTTGGGGGGAGGGGAGACCCAGTACTTC	CASSLGGGETQYF
TRBD1	.	TRBV13	TRBJ1-2	TGTGCCAGCAGCATACAGGGGGCTGTTGGCTACACCTTC	CASSIQGAVGYTF
.	.	TRBV5-1	TRBJ2-3	TGCGCCAGCAGCTTGGAAGGTTCGGATACAGTGGGCACGCAGTATTTT	CASSLEGSDTVGTQYF
.	.	TRBV30	TRBJ1-1	TGTGCCTGGAGTCCAGCGTCGGGGGAGGCGAACACTGAAGCTTTCTTT	CAWSPASGEANTEAFF
.	.	TRBV19	TRBJ1-5	TGTGCCAGTAGTACCCAGGGGAACAATCAGCCCCAGCATTTT	CASSTQGNNQPQHF
TRBD2	.	TRBV7-2	TRBJ2-1	TGTGCCAGCAGCTTAGGACTAGCGGGGGGGGAGCAGTTCTTC	CASSLGLAGGEQFF
TRBD1	few	TRBV5-4	TRBJ2-7	TGTGCCAGCAGCCAAGAGGTGGACAGGGAGCAGTACTTC	CASSQEVDREQYF
.	many	TRBV6-6	TRBJ1-2	TGTGCCAGCAGTTACCCCACAGGGTTGGCCTATGGCTACACCTTC	CASSYPTGLAYGYTF
TRBD1	.	TRBV15	TRBJ1-2	TGTGCCACCAGCAGAGATATGACAGGGACGGGCTACACCTTC	CATSRDMTGTGYTF
.	.	TRBV7-2	TRBJ2-2	TGTGCCAGCAGCTTATTCGACGGGGGTTACACCGGGGAGCTGTTTTTT	CASSLFDGGYTGELFF
.	.	TRBV7-8	TRBJ1-5	TGTGCCAGCAGCTTATGGGTCGGACAGAATTCCAAACCTAATCAGCCCCAGCATTTT	CASSLWVGQNSKPNQPQHF
.	.	TRBV24-1	TRBJ2-3	TGTGCCACCAGTGACTCTCTTCCTAGCACAGATACGCAGTATTTT	CATSDSLPSTDTQYF
TRBD1	.	TRBV9	TRBJ1-2	TGTGCCAGCAGCGTTTCTCCCGGACAGGACTACACCTTC	CASSVSPGQDYTF
.	.	TRBV28	TRBJ1-6	TGTGCCAGCAGCCCGGGACTGGAAAGATCACCCCTCCACTTT	CASSPGLERSPLHF
.	.	TRBV25-1	TRBJ2-3	TGTGCCAGCAGTGATCCCACGGGCAGGGATGCAGATACGCAGTATTTT	CASSDPTGRDADTQYF
.	.	TRBV30	TRBJ1-1	TGTGCCGGGGGGATTCGGTGGGGAGCTTTCTTT	CAGGIRWGAFF
.	many	TRBV6-5	TRBJ2-7	TGTGCCAGCAGTAATAACAGGGCCGAGCAGTACTTC	CASSNNRAEQYF
.	.	TRBV9	TRBJ2-5	TGTGCCAGCAGCGTAGCTCGCCCCCTGGGAGGCTCGCCGGGGGAGACCCAGTACTTC	CASSVARPLGGSPGETQYF
TRBD1	.	TRBV6-2/TRBV6-3	TRBJ1-1	TGTGCCAGCAGCAAGGACAGGGCTCCAGGTAACACTGAAGCTTTCTTT	CASSKDRAPGNTEAFF
TRBD1	.	TRBV6-5	TRBJ1-1	TGTGCCAGCAGTTGGGGGACGAACAGGGGGAGGACTGAAGCTTTCTTT	CASSWGTNRGRTEAFF
.	.	TRBV11-3	TRBJ2-1	TGTGCCAGCAGCGTACTTAGCGCCCTGGGGAATGAGCAGTTCTTC	CASSVLSALGNEQFF
TRBD2	.	TRBV2	TRBJ2-5	TGTGCCAGCAGTGGACTAGCGGGAGGACAAGAGACCCAGTACTTC	CASSGLAGGQETQYF
TRBD1	.	TRBV2	TRBJ1-5	TGTGCCAGCAGCCGACAGGGAAATAGCAATCAGCCCCAGCATTTT	CASSRQGNSNQPQHF
TRBD1	.	TRBV30	TRBJ1-2	TGTGCCTGGATCGGGTGGGACAGGGACCGAATATTAGGTGGCTACACCTTC	CAWIGWDRDRILGGYTF
TRBD2	.	TRBV5-1	TRBJ2-1	TGCGCCAGCAGCCCGCGGACTAGCGGGAGGGTGGTGAATGAGCAGTTCTTC	CASSPRTSGRVVNEQFF
.	.	TRBV10-2	TRBJ1-5	TGCGCCAGCAGTGAGTCCGGACAGCTTAGCAATCAGCCCCAGCATTTT	CASSESGQLSNQPQHF
.	.	TRBV7-2	TRBJ1-2	TGTGCCAGCAGCTCCGAAGTTACAGGGTTCTATGGCTACACCTTC	CASSSEVTGFYGYTF
.	.	TRBV7-8	TRBJ2-3	TGTGCCAGCAGCTTAGATTCCAGGAGCACAGATACGCAGTATTTT	CASSLDSRSTDTQYF
.	once	TRBV3-1/TRBV3-2	TRBJ2-1	TGTGCCAGTACAAGGAGCGATATGTCGGTCGATGAGCAGTTCTTC	CASTRSDMSVDEQFF
.	.	TRBV15	TRBJ2-5	TGTGCCACCAGCAGGGTGCTGACAGGTGGATCTCAAGAGACCCAGTACTTC	CATSRVLTGGSQETQYF
TRBD2	.	TRBV6-5	TRBJ2-5	TGTGCCACCGCACTAGCGCCTCAAGAGACCCAGTACTTC	CATALAPQETQYF
.	.	TRBV5-1	TRBJ2-7	TGCGCCAGCAGCTTGGGCCTTAACGGGAACAAAGCCTACGAGCAGTACTTC	CASSLGLNGNKAYEQYF
TRBD2	.	TRBV19	TRBJ2-5	TGTGCCAGTAGTGCCCTCGGACTAGCTGGGAACCAAGAGACCCAGTACTTC	CASSALGLAGNQETQYF